The T cell receptor (beta chain) under discussion was sequenced for a study of blood T cell repertoires in COVID-19. Only in-frame clones appear in the TCRdb table, and some are missing; sequencing was by immunoSEQ multiplex PCR. The sample holds 160,000 or so clones, around four fifths seen once. The CDR3 has 16 residues. Germline V gives CDR1 LNHNV, CDR2 YYDKDF (reference sequence). V was clipped by 0 bases and J by 3 bases; unmatched bases: 4. Sequenced sample: peripheral blood. The chain employs TRBV15 and TRBJ1-4, with TRBD1 identical over 7 bases. The TCR sequence derives from an older man with active or convalescent COVID-19. The chain's CDR3 is CATSRERRGANEKLFF. Written as DNA, the CDR3 is TGTGCCACCAGCAGAGAGCGCAGGGGGGCTAATGAAAAACTGTTTTTT.